The entry that follows covers one T cell receptor beta chain sequence. This clone's antigen is unknown. The sample holds no much larger clone one base away, and base qualities are not on file. V and J are trimmed by 0 bases and 8 bases, and the gene matches miss 7 bases of the junction. From the germline V gene, CDR1 is MGHRA and CDR2 is YSYEKL. There are 15 amino acids in the CDR3, from cysteine to phenylalanine inclusive. The CDR3 DNA has 45 bases and is translated from base 1. This entry belongs to a study of cytomegalovirus exposure and HLA in healthy donors (dated by TCRdb to about 2017). Background for the entire study: In an earlier analysis of around 540 of the donors, about 270 Gb of sequence data and 90 million to 130 million unique TCR beta sequences from 180 million or so T cells were reported. An early release that covered about 600 HLA-typed donors contained approximately 300 gigabases of sequencing data and 65 million to 100 million unique TCR sequences. Of the 398 genotyped donors, less than 90% were placed in the genetic ancestry cluster associated with self-reported Caucasian donors. The study aimed to test whether cataloging public T cell receptors could reveal signatures of past pathogen exposure. Using immunosequencing, the study profiled T cell repertoires from around 670 subjects and related those repertoires to cytomegalovirus serostatus. Besides the first cohort of roughly 700 subjects, a separate validation cohort made up of roughly 130 different subjects was used. To predict cytomegalovirus infection status, the study brought together high-throughput TCR immunosequencing, statistical association of individual TCRs with disease status, and machine learning. To study patterns of TCR occurrence, a later analysis re-analyzed previously published TCR beta repertoires from 650 to 750 donors and added high-resolution HLA genotyping. Rather than using new phenotypic data, the later analysis identified candidate immune exposures from TCR beta sequences and from how often those sequences occurred across donors. To decide whether each TCR beta V gene segment behaved as functional or pseudogenic, an earlier analysis of some 600 of the donors relied on high-throughput TCR beta sequencing. Donor age, sex, ethnicity and CMV serostatus were compiled alongside the repertoire data. A later genetic analysis used genome-wide SNP genotypes for about three fifths of the roughly 700 donors, treating that subset as a discovery cohort. All discovery cohort repertoires had been generated using a single sequencing platform. HLA typing included class I and class II loci at four-digit resolution. The number of donors typed differed by locus, with roughly 629-640 for A, B, C, DRB1 and DQB1, 522 for DQA1, 606 for DPA1, and over 400 for DPB1. A handful of DR-DQ haplotypes were handled as single units for association and clustering because linkage in the cohort was strong. Among almost 400 genotyped donors of the cohort, an average of roughly 240,000 unique TCR beta nucleotide sequences were sequenced per donor, around a sixth of them non-productive.

The library came from the immunoSEQ multiplex PCR assay. For the multiplex PCR, a mixture combining 60 forward primers for TCR Vbeta segments and 13 reverse primers for TCR Jbeta segments was used. A multiplex PCR assay on genomic DNA amplified the CDR3 region of rearranged TCR beta genes. Amplified TCR beta libraries were sequenced as 87-base-pair reads on the Illumina HiSeq System. Per the source publication's procedure: Across the 670 or so repertoires, a later analysis counted about 81 million unique TCR beta chains, 9 million to 14 million of which were shared by at least two donors. To remove PCR and sequencing errors, raw reads were error-corrected and collapsed into unique sequences using a nearest-neighbor algorithm that merged closely related sequences. To assign V, D and J gene segments, CDR3 sequences were aligned to IMGT reference sequences. For a sequence to be retained, at least a six-nucleotide match to both a V gene segment and a J gene segment was required. A rearrangement counted as productive if the CDR3 had no stop codons and remained in frame with V and J, and every other rearrangement counted as non-productive. Following IMGT convention, CDR3 was defined as the stretch from the second conserved V-encoded cysteine up to the conserved J-encoded phenylalanine. Sequences without an unambiguous match to a single V gene segment were excluded from the earlier analysis of about 630 of the donors. An earlier analysis of a few hundred of the donors classified V segments as functional when productive rearrangements were above 56.7% and as segregating when the standard deviation between donors was above 5%. A statistical classification framework was built to diagnose cytomegalovirus status from the catalog of TCR beta chain sequences. In a later analysis, TCR nucleotide sequences were compared against IMGT/GENE-DB human TR gene sequences so that V and J genes could be assigned. The TCRdist pipeline was used in a later analysis to assign CDR3 sequences and most-parsimonious VDJ recombination scenarios. In a later analysis, each TCR beta chain was defined by its CDR3 amino acid sequence together with its V-gene family, and reads lacking a unique V-gene family were excluded. As a way to deal with suspected cross-contamination and a sequencing artifact, a later analysis dropped hundreds of nucleotide sequences that were highly shared and had low generation probability. For each public chain, a later analysis derived a clonal expansion index from normalized ranks of inferred template counts within each repertoire. In a later analysis, generation probabilities were computed with a VDJ recombination model fitted to out-of-frame rearrangements, and the resulting probabilities were checked against IGoR. Hypergeometric tests were used in a later analysis to score TCR-TCR, TCR-HLA and TCR-CMV co-occurrence, with a repertoire-size bias correction applied to the TCR pairs. To estimate false discovery rates, a later analysis permuted the HLA or CMV assignments 20 times. In a later analysis, co-occurring TCRs were grouped using DBSCAN, with TCRdist sequence similarity added in when clustering inside HLA-allele-positive subsets. Repertoires with fewer than 30,000 or more than 120,000 public chains, plus five repertoires with anomalous nucleotide sharing, were excluded from co-occurrence clustering. TCRdb provides this immuneACCESS table in a form limited to in-frame rearrangements. Some clones are lacking; in checked studies, under half of them reflect an unresolved V gene, and why the rest are absent is not known. V, J and clone size were drawn from that table, and D and trimming were deduced from the DNA. The table for this sample lists around 150,000 clones; just over 75% of them were counted only once. The top ten clones comprise over 0.95% of the sample.

The cohort was made up of approximately 700 healthy bone marrow donors. All cohort members were sampled while nominally healthy, although unrecorded immune exposures were likely present. The donor tested CMV seronegative, placing the donor among the 350 or so seronegative members of the cohort. Every donor gave a peripheral blood sample, and the peripheral blood mononuclear cells from that sample were used for TCR beta sequencing. The Qiagen DNeasy Blood Extraction Kit was used to extract genomic DNA from the blood cell samples. Study-wide conclusions, independent of this receptor: A group of highly shared sequence variants was considered likely to be a technical artifact of the sequencing pipeline. A further reported finding was that TCR beta sequences accurately predicted the HLA-A and HLA-B alleles for most subjects in the first cohort. For the cohort, immune exposure information was limited to CMV serostatus. While some public TCRs were present in many individuals, most TCR sequences turned up only very rarely across donors. The classifier was reported to diagnose cytomegalovirus status with high specificity and sensitivity in both the original cohort and the validation cohort. In a later analysis, TCR association rates were found to vary across HLA loci, with the most associated TCRs seen for DRB1 alleles and the fewest for HLA-C alleles. A later analysis found that most CMV-associated TCR beta chains appeared HLA-restricted, with HLA associations seemingly driven largely by CMV exposure. Three of the identified cytomegalovirus-associated TCR beta chains were confirmed in vitro to be specific for cytomegalovirus antigens. It was suggested by the authors that the approach could potentially be generalized to other disease states and immunological phenotypes. In the study, about 150 TCR beta chains were listed as associated with cytomegalovirus. In a later analysis, HLA-associated TCR beta chains showed more clonal expansion and lower generation probabilities than non-associated chains that were equally common. An earlier analysis of approximately 600 of the donors showed that most TCR beta V segments appeared in productive rearrangements either about 90% or about 30% of the time, which broadly matched IMGT annotations. Correlated functional status among segregating V segments might reflect linkage disequilibrium, but an unknown experimental factor could not be ruled out. A later genetic analysis reported fewer N-insertions in productive TCRs among donors in an Asian-associated ancestry cluster than the roughly 650-donor mean. Presence/absence analyses assumed roughly uniform sequencing depth across donors, an assumption that may not hold. When HLA alleles, especially DR and DQ, strongly co-occurred, TCR associations were difficult to assign to individual alleles. The earlier analysis of a few hundred of the donors excluded some 16 rarely observed V segments, including chromosome 9 orphons, because counts were too low. In a later genetic analysis, a missense DCLRE1C variant was associated with V-gene and J-gene trimming of TCR beta chains, and the association was replicated in an independent cohort. A later analysis reported that several top co-occurrence clusters appeared linked to parvovirus B19, influenza, CMV and Epstein-Barr virus. Because HLA typing was missing for some donors at each locus, association tests included only the typed subset. Because the 87-base-pair reads could not distinguish some IMGT-functional V segments, including TRBV6-2 and TRBV6-3, those segments were excluded. Specific HLA alleles were associated with 15,000 to 20,000 TCR beta sequences at a false discovery rate of 0.05 in a later analysis. In this cohort, only TCR beta chains were sequenced, and detectable features were limited by the absence of alpha or paired-chain data.

The receptor was derived from a woman aged 40 to 55 in good health and CMV-seronegative. Recombination connected TRBV4-1 to TRBJ2-1; 7 central nucleotides agree with TRBD2. Sequenced input: PBMCs. The DNA sequence is given as TGCGCCAGCAGCCAAGATGAGGGAGGGTACGATGAGCAGTTCTTC. It encodes CASSQDEGGYDEQFF.